Each of the 6 T cell receptor beta chains below was sequenced from the same sample in a study of shared clonotypes between healthy human individuals. The protocol was immunoSEQ multiplex PCR, while the TCRdb copy is restricted to in-frame clones and leaves out a portion. This sample has about 2 million clones, with about 95% found just once. The sample comprised naive CD4+ T cells sorted from blood. Stated subset: CD45RA+ positively selected. All receptors come from a young man in good health.

The count of this clone is one. This chain uses TRBV10-3 with TRBJ1-4; D unclear. This CDR3 is 14 amino acids long. From germline, CDR1 is ENHRY and CDR2 SYGVKD. V dropped 4 bases and J dropped 2 bases, with 8 bases sitting between them. CDR3 sequence: CAISAPGTNEKLFF. The CDR3 DNA is TGTGCCATCAGTGCCCCGGGGACTAATGAAAAACTGTTTTTT.

The V and J genes are TRBV2 and TRBJ2-1, with D perhaps matching TRBD2 (6 bases). The V end lost 8 bases, the J end lost 1 base, and 24 bases lay between the germline ends. CDR1 and CDR2 (germline): SNHLY, FYNNEI. CDR3 length: 18 residues. The CDR3 DNA follows: TGTGCCAGCCAATATTCAAGACTAGGAACAGGATCCTACAATGAGCAGTTCTTC. This translates into CASQYSRLGTGSYNEQFF.

The chain recombines TRBV18 with TRBJ1-3, with D maybe TRBD1 (6 bases). Germline CDR1 reads KGHSH; CDR2 reads LQKENI. CDR3 size: 15 residues. The V gene lost 6 bases and the J gene lost 0 bases, with 12 bases spanning the gap. The CDR3 DNA follows: TGTGCCAGCTCTGGGACAATTCCCTCTGGAAACACCATATATTTT. Residues: CASSGTIPSGNTIYF.

The V and J genes are TRBV5-1 and TRBJ2-2; D remains unclear. The CDR3 has 13 amino acids. Germline CDR1 SGHRS, CDR2 YFSETQ. V was trimmed by 0 bases and J by 9 bases, leaving 9 bases between them. CDR3 DNA sequence: TGCGCCAGCAGCTTGGAGGAGACGAGGGAGCTGTTTTTT. Its translation: CASSLEETRELFF.

The chain recombines TRBV5-4 with TRBJ2-3; D possibly corresponds to TRBD1 (6 bases). V lost 3 bases to trimming and J lost 5 bases, with 13 bases between them. There are 14 residues in the CDR3. The germline gives CDR1 SGHNT, CDR2 YYREEE (reference sequence). CDR3 in amino acids: CASSSRQAEDTQYF. The CDR3 region has the DNA TGTGCCAGCAGCTCCCGACAGGCTGAAGATACGCAGTATTTT. The full variable domain, in which reference TRBV5-4 and TRBJ2-3 provide the parts outside the CDR3, is ETGVTQSPTHLIKTRGQQVTLRCSSQSGHNTVSWYQQALGQGPQFIFQYYREEENGRGNFPPRFSGLQFPNYSSELNVNALELDDSALYLCASSSRQAEDTQYFGPGTRLTVL.

This chain connects TRBV18 to TRBJ2-5; 8 positions agree with TRBD1. The CDR3 totals 16 residues. V lost 3 bases and J lost 3; bases outside the gene matches: 9. Germline values: CDR1 KGHSH, CDR2 LQKENI. CDR3 coding DNA: TGTGCCAGCTCACCCCAGGGGGCGATTTACGAAGAGACCCAGTACTTC. It codes for CASSPQGAIYEETQYF.